The 14 T cell receptor beta chains below all came from one sample that was sequenced in a study of T cells in localized non-small cell lung cancer. Some clones are missing from TCRdb's copy, which holds only in-frame ones; the method was immunoSEQ multiplex PCR. The repertoire holds over a thousand clones, with approximately 20% as singletons. Material: normal lung tissue next to the tumor, obtained before any cancer treatment. The receptors derive from a female donor at least 60 years old with stage I lung adenocarcinoma.

The J gene is TRBJ1-2, the V gene TRBV5-8; 9 positions match TRBD1. Losses at the gene ends were 4 bases for V and 6 bases for J; bases not matched to a gene: 4. This CDR3 spans 13 amino acids. Germline V CDR1 and CDR2: SGHTS, YDEGEE. As DNA, the CDR3 is TGTGCCAGCAGCGCGGACAGGGGACATGGCTACACCTTC. Amino acids: CASSADRGHGYTF.

This clone turned up a few times. The chain couples TRBV19 to TRBJ1-2, with D uncertain. Germline V lookup: CDR1 LNHDA, CDR2 SQIVND (reference sequence). V was pared by 5 bases and J by 4 bases, with 14 bases between. This CDR3 is 14 amino acids long. Here the CDR3 reads CASSSREKLYGYTF. CDR3 in DNA: TGTGCCAGTAGTTCCCGGGAGAAACTCTATGGCTACACCTTC.

The chain has TRBV18 and TRBJ1-2, with 7 nucleotides matching TRBD1. Germline V gene lookup returns CDR1 KGHSH and CDR2 LQKENI. The CDR3 spans 14 residues. With 4 bases clipped from V and 6 bases from J, the junction kept 8 bases outside the gene matches. This chain's CDR3 is CASSRSGGMDGYTF. DNA of the CDR3: TGTGCCAGCTCACGGTCAGGGGGAATGGATGGCTACACCTTC.

This clone has just a few counts. The chain uses TRBV11-3 and TRBJ1-3; possibly TRBD1 for D (6 bases). The CDR3 extends over 16 amino acids. Between the trimmed V and J ends, which lost 5 bases and 0 bases, there was a span of 14 bases. Per germline, CDR1 SGHNT and CDR2 YENEEA. CDR3: CASSLYPRGSGNTIYF. The CDR3 bases are TGTGCCAGCAGCCTCTACCCCAGGGGCTCTGGAAACACCATATATTTT.

The V gene is TRBV5-1, the J gene TRBJ1-3; a possible D gene is TRBD1 (6 bases). Trimming removed 6 bases at V and 4 bases at J, with 14 bases between. Per germline, CDR1 SGHRS and CDR2 YFSETQ. The CDR3 is 14 amino acids. The CDR3 sequence is CASKTQGSGNTIYF. The CDR3 DNA sequence: TGCGCCAGCAAGACCCAGGGGTCCGGAAACACCATATATTTT.

J is TRBJ1-2 and V is TRBV30, with D unresolved. The CDR3 is 17 residues long. V gave up 1 base and J gave up 2 bases, with 20 bases separating them. Germline CDR1 is GTSNPN and CDR2 is SVGIG (reference sequence). The CDR3 coding sequence is TGTGCCTGGAGTGGATGGAAGATTACCGGTCTCAACTATGGCTACACCTTC. It codes for CAWSGWKITGLNYGYTF.

V usage is TRBV19 and J usage is TRBJ2-2, with a possible D match to TRBD1 (5 bases). Per germline, CDR1 LNHDA and CDR2 SQIVND (reference sequence). Trimming pared 7 bases from V and 3 bases from J, leaving 12 bases between. There are 14 residues in the CDR3. The CDR3 coding sequence is TGTGCCAGTAACATGCAGGGTGACACCGGGGAGCTGTTTTTT. Its translation is CASNMQGDTGELFF.

The chain uses TRBV19 and TRBJ2-7; 8 nucleotides agree with TRBD1. The CDR3 has 15 residues. CDR1 is LNHDA, CDR2 SQIVND, per germline (reference sequence). With 8 bases clipped from V and 0 bases from J, the junction kept 9 bases outside the gene matches. The CDR3 DNA reads TGTGCCAGTCAGGGGGTAGGACAGGGCTCCTACGAGCAGTACTTC. Translated, it gives CASQGVGQGSYEQYF.

This clone ranks as large. This chain uses TRBV18 with TRBJ1-4; no reliable D call. Trimming shortened V by 6 bases and J by 2 bases, and 10 bases separated the two germline ends. CDR1 is KGHSH and CDR2 is LQKENI in the germline V gene. The CDR3 loop spans 14 amino acids. The CDR3 spells CASSRVGTNEKLFF. The CDR3 coding sequence is TGTGCCAGCTCCCGTGTGGGGACTAATGAAAAACTGTTTTTT.

This clone was detected a few times. The gene calls are TRBV15 and TRBJ2-7; 9 bases line up with TRBD1. Trimming took 3 bases from V and 3 from J; bases not matched to a gene: 3. The CDR3 is 14 amino acids. Germline V gene lookup returns CDR1 LNHNV and CDR2 YYDKDF (reference sequence). Here the CDR3 DNA reads TGTGCCACCAGCAGGGACAGGGGAGTCTACGAGCAGTACTTC. It specifies CATSRDRGVYEQYF.

V gene TRBV9 combines with J gene TRBJ1-1; TRBD1 is a possible D gene (6 bases). CDR3 length: 15 amino acids. Germline values: CDR1 SGDLS, CDR2 YYNGEE. With 5 bases removed from V and 2 bases from J, the gap between germline ends came to 16 bases. The CDR3 here is CASRPGQPTNTEAFF. The DNA for the CDR3 is TGTGCCAGCAGGCCGGGACAACCTACCAACACTGAAGCTTTCTTT.

This clone was counted only a few times. The chain couples TRBV28 to TRBJ2-2, with 10 bases matching TRBD1. V trimming: 7 bases; J trimming: 3 bases; junction bases outside the gene matches: 8. CDR3 size: 16 residues. Germline V gene data show CDR1 as MDHEN and CDR2 as SYDVKM. As DNA, the CDR3 is TGTGCCAGCATCCCCACCGGGACAGGGGACACCGGGGAGCTGTTTTTT. Translation: CASIPTGTGDTGELFF.

J is TRBJ2-7 and V is TRBV6-7; D gene unclear. TRBV6-7 carries the ORF label, with uncertain function. CDR3 length: 11 amino acids. Trimming pared 4 bases from V and 6 bases from J, leaving 7 bases between. CDR3 in DNA: TGTGCCAGCAGTTTTAGCTCCGAGCAGTACTTC. Translation gives CASSFSSEQYF.

The table lists this clone with a few counts. The chain combines TRBV11-3 with TRBJ2-2; 14 positions agree with TRBD2. The V segment lost 5 bases and the J segment 8 bases; nucleotides outside the gene matches: 7. This CDR3 contains 16 residues. The V gene's germline CDR1 is SGHNT and CDR2 YENEEA. Here the CDR3 DNA reads TGTGCCAGCAGCCCCCACGGACTAGCGGGAGGTGGGGAGCTGTTTTTT. It is translated as CASSPHGLAGGGELFF.